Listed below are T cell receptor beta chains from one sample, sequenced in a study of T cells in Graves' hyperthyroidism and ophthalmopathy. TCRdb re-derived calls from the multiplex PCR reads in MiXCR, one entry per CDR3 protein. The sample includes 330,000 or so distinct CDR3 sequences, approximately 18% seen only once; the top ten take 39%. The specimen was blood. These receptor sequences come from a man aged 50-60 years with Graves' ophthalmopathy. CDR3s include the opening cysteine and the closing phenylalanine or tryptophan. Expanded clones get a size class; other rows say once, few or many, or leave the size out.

CASSFSGTSGHYEQYF	few	TRBJ2-7	TRBV12-3/TRBV12-4
CASSQAFASTDTQYF	few	TRBJ2-3	TRBV4-1
CASSKMTGPESPLHF	many	TRBJ1-6	TRBV7-9
CASSLKGEETQYF	NA	TRBJ2-5	TRBV5-4
CASRLIAGGWNEQFF	NA	TRBJ2-1	TRBV6-1
CAISGGDRRDYGHTF	NA	TRBJ1-2	TRBV10-3
CASSSGQGRNIQYF	NA	TRBJ2-4	TRBV6-1
CASSFWGSRSTDTQYF	few	TRBJ2-3	TRBV28
CAWSVRSGGTDTQYF	NA	TRBJ2-3	TRBV30
CASSLWGTGEYGYTF	many	TRBJ1-2	TRBV28
CASRNLGFRYEQYF	few	TRBJ2-7	TRBV6-1
CASSFPRWGTGPYEQYF	NA	TRBJ2-7	TRBV13
CATRTGANTEAFF	many	TRBJ1-1	TRBV5-1
CASSLATSQSVDEQFF	few	TRBJ2-1	TRBV5-1
CASSPRDRTGEETQYF	many	TRBJ2-5	TRBV3-1
CAISGGLAGSYEQFF	NA	TRBJ2-1	TRBV10-3
CASRPPPWGGPGELFF	many	TRBJ2-2	TRBV2
CASRVGDNSPLHF	few	TRBJ1-6	TRBV6-1
CASSLDAAGAVGELFF	NA	TRBJ2-2	TRBV7-6
CASSSVLSTDTQYF	NA	TRBJ2-3	TRBV18
CSARLDREKGYTF	many	TRBJ1-2	TRBV20-1
CASSQELGRGAETQYF	few	TRBJ2-5	TRBV4-1
CSARDPPSGSGNEQFF	many	TRBJ2-1	TRBV20-1
CASSQDNGYTF	many	TRBJ1-2	TRBV11-2
CASSPSGRGGNQPQHF	many	TRBJ1-5	TRBV28
CATSKRGNIQYF	NA	TRBJ2-4	TRBV15
CASSLTGLGPTGELFF	many	TRBJ2-2	TRBV7-8
CASSAPGRGETQYF	many	TRBJ2-5	TRBV9
CASRGTAKETQYF	NA	TRBJ2-5	TRBV12-3/TRBV12-4
CASSPLGRNTDTQYF	many	TRBJ2-3	TRBV3-1
CASSSFDPGRKLFF	NA	TRBJ1-4	TRBV11-2
CASSQGPHGELFF	many	TRBJ2-2	TRBV11-2
CASSTPQLSTDTQYF	many	TRBJ2-3	TRBV28
CASSLGAPFGEQFF	many	TRBJ2-1	TRBV28
CSASKWDSRNEQFF	NA	TRBJ2-1	TRBV20-1
CASSQDLGSGRSYNEQFF	many	TRBJ2-1	TRBV3-1
CASSPEASNEKLFF	many	TRBJ1-4	TRBV7-9
CASSQRGGANYGYTF	few	TRBJ1-2	TRBV3-1
CASNYRDRNYGYTF	NA	TRBJ1-2	TRBV6-1
CASSEGPRRSETQYF	many	TRBJ2-5	TRBV6-1